This paragraph covers one T cell receptor (beta chain) sequence. Its cognate antigen is unknown. The record originates from a study of cytomegalovirus exposure and HLA in healthy donors. Separate from the roughly 670-subject first cohort, the 120-subject validation cohort was the one that the donors belonged to. Study-level points and caveats: Overall, approximately 150 TCR beta chains were annotated as cytomegalovirus-associated. Rarity held for most TCR sequences, but there were some public TCRs that occurred in many donors.

Trimming stripped 5 bases from V and 7 bases from J, with 11 bases between. The CDR3 loop spans 12 amino acids. Germline loops: CDR1 SEHNR, CDR2 FQNEAQ (reference sequence). Assay used: immunoSEQ multiplex PCR; TCRdb lists only in-frame clones, some missing. The sample yields over 250,000 clones, roughly 90% seen once. The receptor was isolated from a woman aged 25 to 45 in good health and CMV-seropositive. The V gene is TRBV7-9, the J gene TRBJ1-1, with D unresolved. What was sequenced was PBMCs. The CDR3 DNA reads as TGTGCCAGCAGCGAGAGGTTCTATGAAGCTTTCTTT. Its protein product is CASSERFYEAFF.